This TCR beta chain was identified in a study of esophageal squamous cell carcinoma under preoperative chemotherapy. Germline V gives CDR1 SGHTA, CDR2 FQGNSA. The CDR3 is 16 amino acids. Comments on this clonotype: The junction shows a germline mismatch at one end, possibly a read error.

One entry per CDR3 protein results from TCRdb running MiXCR on the PCR reads. The sample includes about 32,000 distinct CDR3 sequences, around 50% of them seen just once. Sample time point: after preoperative PTX-NDP chemotherapy. This rearrangement joins TRBV7-2 to TRBJ2-4; a possible D gene is TRBD2 (7 bases). The DNA end favors TRBJ2-3, so the J call may be wrong. Specimen collection occurred from a patient given preoperative chemotherapy. The source is a human donor with esophageal squamous cell carcinoma. The donor label of this sample is uncertain. In DNA form, the CDR3 reads TGTGCGAGCAGCGCCGGGGGGAGGGGGGCCAAAAACATGCAGTATTTT. Encoded protein: CASSAGGRGAKNMQYF.